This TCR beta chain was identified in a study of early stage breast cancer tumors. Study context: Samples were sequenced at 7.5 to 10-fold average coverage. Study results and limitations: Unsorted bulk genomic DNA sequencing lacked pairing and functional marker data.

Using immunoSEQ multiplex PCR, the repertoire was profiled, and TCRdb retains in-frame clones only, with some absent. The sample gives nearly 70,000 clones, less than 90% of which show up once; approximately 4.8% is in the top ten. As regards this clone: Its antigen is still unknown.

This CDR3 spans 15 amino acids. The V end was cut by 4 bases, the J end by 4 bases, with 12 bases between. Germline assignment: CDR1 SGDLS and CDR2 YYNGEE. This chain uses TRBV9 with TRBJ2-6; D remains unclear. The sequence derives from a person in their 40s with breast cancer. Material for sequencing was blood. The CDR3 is CASSPMLAGANVLTF. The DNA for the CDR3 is TGTGCCAGCAGCCCCATGTTAGCCGGGGCCAACGTCCTGACTTTC.